This entry concerns a single TCR beta chain. The antigen is undetermined. This entry comes from a study of post-analysis software for immune sequencing data. Study overall: Patients with relapsing-remitting, secondary progressive and progressive-relapsing multiple sclerosis courses were all represented. Study outcomes and limitations: Same-batch samples co-clustered strongly by F measure. Elevated frequency relative to controls characterized several TRBV segments in patients, TRBV5-6, TRBV5-1 and TRBV20-1 among them. There was significantly lower normalized Chao1 diversity in multiple sclerosis patients than in controls.

The CDR3 runs to 16 residues. Germline V gives CDR1 SGHRS, CDR2 YFSETQ. With 0 bases clipped from V and 0 bases from J, the junction kept 3 bases outside the gene matches. Unique molecular identifiers tagged the TCR beta cDNA libraries. TCRdb re-analysed the PCR reads in MiXCR, keeping a single row per CDR3 protein. The profile shows hundreds of thousands of distinct CDR3 sequences, approximately 45% of them singletons. The sequence derives from a girl under 18 with multiple sclerosis. V usage is TRBV5-1 and J usage is TRBJ2-5; the match to TRBD1 covers 9 bases. Specimen: blood. In DNA form, the CDR3 reads TGCGCCAGCAGCTTGGGGGACAGGGAGTACCAAGAGACCCAGTACTTC. This sequence encodes CASSLGDREYQETQYF.